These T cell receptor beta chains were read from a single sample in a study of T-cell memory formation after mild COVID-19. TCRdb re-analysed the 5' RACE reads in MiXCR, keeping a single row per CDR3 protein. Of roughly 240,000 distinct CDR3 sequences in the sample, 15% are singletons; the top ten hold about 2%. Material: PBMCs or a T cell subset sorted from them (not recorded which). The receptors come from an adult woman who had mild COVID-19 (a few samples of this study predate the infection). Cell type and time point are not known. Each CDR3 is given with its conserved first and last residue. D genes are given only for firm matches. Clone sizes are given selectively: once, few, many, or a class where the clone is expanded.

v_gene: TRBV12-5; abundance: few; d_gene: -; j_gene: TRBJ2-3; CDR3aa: CASARRDDTDTQYF; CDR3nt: TGTGCTAGTGCAAGGCGGGATGACACAGATACGCAGTATTTT
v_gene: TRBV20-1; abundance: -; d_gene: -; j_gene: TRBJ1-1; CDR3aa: CSDVRGSRNTEAFF; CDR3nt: TGCAGTGATGTTAGGGGGAGCAGGAACACTGAAGCTTTCTTT
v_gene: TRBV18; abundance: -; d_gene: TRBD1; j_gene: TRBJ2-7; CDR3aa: CASSPRQGAGEQYF; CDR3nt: TGTGCCAGCTCACCCAGGCAGGGGGCGGGTGAGCAGTACTTC
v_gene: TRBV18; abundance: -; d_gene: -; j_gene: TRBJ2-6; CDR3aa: CASSLQGVGSGANVLTF; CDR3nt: TGTGCCAGCTCGCTACAGGGAGTAGGGAGTGGGGCCAACGTCCTGACTTTC
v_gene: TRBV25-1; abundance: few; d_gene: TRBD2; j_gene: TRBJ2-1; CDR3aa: CASSASGRVNEQFF; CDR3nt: TGTGCCAGCAGTGCCAGCGGGAGGGTAAATGAGCAGTTCTTC
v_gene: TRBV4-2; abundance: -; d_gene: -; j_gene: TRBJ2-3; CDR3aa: CASSQDGGGDTQYF; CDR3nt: TGTGCCAGCAGCCAAGATGGGGGCGGAGATACGCAGTATTTT
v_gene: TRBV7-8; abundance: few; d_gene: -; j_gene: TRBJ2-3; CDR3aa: CASSLGPSRDTQYF; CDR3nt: TGTGCCAGCAGCTTAGGTCCTAGCCGAGATACGCAGTATTTT
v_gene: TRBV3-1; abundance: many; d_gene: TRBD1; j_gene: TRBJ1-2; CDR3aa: CASSQTGNYGYTF; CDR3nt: TGTGCCAGCAGCCAGACAGGGAACTATGGCTACACCTTC
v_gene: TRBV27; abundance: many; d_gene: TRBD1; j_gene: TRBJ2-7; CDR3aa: CASIPGQGNYEQYF; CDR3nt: TGTGCCAGCATCCCGGGACAGGGTAATTACGAGCAGTACTTC
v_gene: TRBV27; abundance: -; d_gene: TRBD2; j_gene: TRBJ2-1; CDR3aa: CASSPGLARGEQFF; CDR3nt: TGTGCCAGCAGCCCAGGACTAGCGAGGGGTGAGCAGTTCTTC
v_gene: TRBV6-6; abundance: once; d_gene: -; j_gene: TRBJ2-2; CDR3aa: CATAPSGAWSTGELFF; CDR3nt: TGTGCCACCGCACCGTCCGGGGCTTGGTCGACCGGGGAGCTGTTTTTT
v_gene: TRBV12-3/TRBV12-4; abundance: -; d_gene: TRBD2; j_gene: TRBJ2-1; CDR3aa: CASSLIRGLAGGPSSYNEQFF; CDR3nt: TGTGCCAGCAGTTTAATCCGCGGACTAGCGGGGGGTCCAAGCTCCTACAATGAGCAGTTCTTC
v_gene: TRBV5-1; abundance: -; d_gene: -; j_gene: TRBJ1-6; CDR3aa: CASSPGQDSPLHF; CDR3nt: TGCGCCAGCAGCCCCGGGCAGGATTCACCCCTCCACTTT
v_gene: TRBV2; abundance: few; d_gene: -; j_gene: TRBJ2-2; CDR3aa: CASTPDVGSLFF; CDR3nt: TGTGCCAGCACTCCTGATGTGGGGTCGCTGTTTTTT